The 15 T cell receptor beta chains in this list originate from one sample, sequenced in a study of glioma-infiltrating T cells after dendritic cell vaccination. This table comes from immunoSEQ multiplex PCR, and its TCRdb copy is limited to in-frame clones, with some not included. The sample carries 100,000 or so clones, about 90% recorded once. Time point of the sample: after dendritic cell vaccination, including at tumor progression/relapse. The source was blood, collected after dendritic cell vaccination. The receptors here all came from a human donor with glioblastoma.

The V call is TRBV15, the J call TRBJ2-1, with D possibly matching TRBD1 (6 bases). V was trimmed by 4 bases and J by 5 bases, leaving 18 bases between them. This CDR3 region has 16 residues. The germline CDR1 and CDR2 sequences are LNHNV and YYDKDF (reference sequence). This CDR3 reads CATSTDRSKINNEQFF. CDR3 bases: TGTGCCACCAGCACAGACAGGTCCAAGATTAACAATGAGCAGTTCTTC.

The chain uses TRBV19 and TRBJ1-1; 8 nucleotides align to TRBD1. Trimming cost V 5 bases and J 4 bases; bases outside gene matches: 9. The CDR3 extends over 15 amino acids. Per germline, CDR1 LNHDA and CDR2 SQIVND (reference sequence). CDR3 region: CASSFRQGRGTEAFF. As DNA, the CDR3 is TGTGCCAGTAGTTTTAGACAGGGGCGAGGCACTGAAGCTTTCTTT. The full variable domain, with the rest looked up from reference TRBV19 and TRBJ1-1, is DGGITQSPKYLFRKEGQNVTLSCEQNLNHDAMYWYRQDPGQGLRLIYYSQIVNDFQKGDIAEGYSVSREKKESFPLTVTSAQKNPTAFYLCASSFRQGRGTEAFFGQGTRLTVV.

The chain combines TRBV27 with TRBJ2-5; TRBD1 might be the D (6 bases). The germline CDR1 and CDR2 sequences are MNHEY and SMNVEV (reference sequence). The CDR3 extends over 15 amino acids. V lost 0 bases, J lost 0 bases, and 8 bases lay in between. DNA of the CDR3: TGTGCCAGCAGTTTATCCGGACAGAACCAAGAGACCCAGTACTTC. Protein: CASSLSGQNQETQYF.

The CDR3 loop is CASTPRGAGDTQYF. The CDR3 DNA reads as TGTGCCAGCACCCCCCGGGGGGCCGGAGATACGCAGTATTTT. The V call is TRBV28, the J call TRBJ2-3, with D tentatively TRBD2 (7 bases). There are 14 residues in the CDR3. Trimming took off 7 bases at V and 5 bases at J, with 16 bases between the two ends. Germline V gene data show CDR1 as MDHEN and CDR2 as SYDVKM.

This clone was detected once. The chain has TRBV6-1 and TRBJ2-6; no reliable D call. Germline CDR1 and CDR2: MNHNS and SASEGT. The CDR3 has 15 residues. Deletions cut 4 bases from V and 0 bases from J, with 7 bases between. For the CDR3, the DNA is TGTGCCAGCAGTGGGCCCCGCTCTGGGGCCAACGTCCTGACTTTC. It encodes CASSGPRSGANVLTF.

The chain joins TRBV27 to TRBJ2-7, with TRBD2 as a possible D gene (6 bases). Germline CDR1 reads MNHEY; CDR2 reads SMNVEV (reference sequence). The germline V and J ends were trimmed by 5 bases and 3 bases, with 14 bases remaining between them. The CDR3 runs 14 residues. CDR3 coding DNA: TGTGCCAGCAGTCCCCAGGACTACAACTACGAGCAGTACTTC. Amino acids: CASSPQDYNYEQYF.

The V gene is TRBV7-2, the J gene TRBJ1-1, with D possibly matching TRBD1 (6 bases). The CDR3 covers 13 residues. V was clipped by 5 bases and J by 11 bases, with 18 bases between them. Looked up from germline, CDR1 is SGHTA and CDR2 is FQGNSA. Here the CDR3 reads CASSLRDKVRAFF. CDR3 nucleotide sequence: TGTGCCAGCAGCCTCCGGGACAAGGTGAGGGCTTTCTTT. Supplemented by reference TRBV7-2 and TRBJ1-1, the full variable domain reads GAGVSQSPSNKVTEKGKDVELRCDPISGHTALYWYRQSLGQGLEFLIYFQGNSAPDKSGLPSDRFSAERTGGSVSTLTIQRTQQEDSAVYLCASSLRDKVRAFFGQGTRLTVV.

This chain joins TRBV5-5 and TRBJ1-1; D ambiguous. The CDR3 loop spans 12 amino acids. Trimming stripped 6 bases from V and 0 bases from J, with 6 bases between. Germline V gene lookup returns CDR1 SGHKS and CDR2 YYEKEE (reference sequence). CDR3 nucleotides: TGTGCCAGCACCCCTTTGAACACTGAAGCTTTCTTT. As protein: CASTPLNTEAFF.

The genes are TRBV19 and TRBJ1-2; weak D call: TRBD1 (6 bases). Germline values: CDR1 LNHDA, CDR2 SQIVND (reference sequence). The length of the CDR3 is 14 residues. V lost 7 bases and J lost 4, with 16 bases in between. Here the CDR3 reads CASTWPGATYGYTF. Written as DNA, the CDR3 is TGTGCCAGTACTTGGCCAGGGGCGACCTATGGCTACACCTTC.

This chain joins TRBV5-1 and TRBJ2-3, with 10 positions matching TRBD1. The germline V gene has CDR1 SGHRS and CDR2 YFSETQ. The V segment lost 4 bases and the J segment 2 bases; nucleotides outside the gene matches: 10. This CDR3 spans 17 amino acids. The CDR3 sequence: CASSPGDRGLDTDTQYF. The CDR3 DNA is TGCGCCAGCAGCCCTGGGGACAGGGGCCTTGACACAGATACGCAGTATTTT.

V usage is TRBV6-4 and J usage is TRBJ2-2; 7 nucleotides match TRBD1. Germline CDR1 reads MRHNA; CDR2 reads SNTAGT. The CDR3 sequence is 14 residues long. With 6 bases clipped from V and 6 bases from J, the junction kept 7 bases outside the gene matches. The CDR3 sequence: CASRDTGESGELFF. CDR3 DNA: TGTGCCAGCAGGGATACAGGGGAATCCGGGGAGCTGTTTTTT.

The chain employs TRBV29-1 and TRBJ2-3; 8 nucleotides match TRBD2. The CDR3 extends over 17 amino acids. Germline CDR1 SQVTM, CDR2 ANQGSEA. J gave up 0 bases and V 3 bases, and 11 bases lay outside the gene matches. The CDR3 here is CSVDSGLGVTSTDTQYF. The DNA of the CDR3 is TGCAGCGTTGATTCGGGACTAGGCGTTACTAGCACAGATACGCAGTATTTT.

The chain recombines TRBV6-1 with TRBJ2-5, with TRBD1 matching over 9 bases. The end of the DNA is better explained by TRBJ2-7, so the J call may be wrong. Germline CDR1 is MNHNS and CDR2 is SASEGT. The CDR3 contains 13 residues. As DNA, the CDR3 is TGTGCCAGCAGTCAGACAGGGGGGTACGAGCAGTACTTC. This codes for CASSQTGGYEQYF.

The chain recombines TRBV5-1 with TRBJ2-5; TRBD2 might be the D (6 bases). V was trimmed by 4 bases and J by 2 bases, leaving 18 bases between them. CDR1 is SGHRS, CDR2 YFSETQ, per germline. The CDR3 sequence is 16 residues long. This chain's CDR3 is CASSPGWGGAQETQYF. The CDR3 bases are TGCGCCAGCAGCCCAGGGTGGGGCGGGGCACAAGAGACCCAGTACTTC. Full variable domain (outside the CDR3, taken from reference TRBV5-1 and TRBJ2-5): KAGVTQTPRYLIKTRGQQVTLSCSPISGHRSVSWYQQTPGQGLQFLFEYFSETQRNKGNFPGRFSGRQFSNSRSEMNVSTLELGDSALYLCASSPGWGGAQETQYFGPGTRLLVL.

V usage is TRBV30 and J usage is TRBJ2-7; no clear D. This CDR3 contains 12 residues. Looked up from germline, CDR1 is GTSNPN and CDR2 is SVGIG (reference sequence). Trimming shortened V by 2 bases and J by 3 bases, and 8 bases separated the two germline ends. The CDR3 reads CAWSPSRYEQYF. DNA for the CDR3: TGTGCCTGGAGTCCGTCCCGCTACGAGCAGTACTTC.